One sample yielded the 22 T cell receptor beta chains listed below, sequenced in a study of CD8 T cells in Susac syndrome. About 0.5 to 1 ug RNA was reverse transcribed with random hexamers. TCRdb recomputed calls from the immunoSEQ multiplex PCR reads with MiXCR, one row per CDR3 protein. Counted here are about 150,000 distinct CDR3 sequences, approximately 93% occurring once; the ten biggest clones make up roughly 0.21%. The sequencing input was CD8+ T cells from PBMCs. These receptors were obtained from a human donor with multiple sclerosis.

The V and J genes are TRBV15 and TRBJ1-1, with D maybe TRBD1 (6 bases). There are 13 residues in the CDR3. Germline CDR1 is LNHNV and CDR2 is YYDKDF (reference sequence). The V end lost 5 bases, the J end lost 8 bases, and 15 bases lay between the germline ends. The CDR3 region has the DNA TGTGCCACCAGCGGACCCCGACAGGAGGAAGCTTTCTTT. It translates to CATSGPRQEEAFF.

The CDR3 DNA sequence: TGTGCCAGCAGCTTAACGTCCCAGGCGGAGGAGGGAGATACGCAGTATTTT. Its protein is CASSLTSQAEEGDTQYF. This chain joins TRBV7-3 and TRBJ2-3; D is perhaps TRBD2 (6 bases). Trimming removed 0 bases from V and 5 bases from J, with 18 bases in between. The CDR3 extends over 17 amino acids. Germline values: CDR1 SGHTA, CDR2 FQGTGA.

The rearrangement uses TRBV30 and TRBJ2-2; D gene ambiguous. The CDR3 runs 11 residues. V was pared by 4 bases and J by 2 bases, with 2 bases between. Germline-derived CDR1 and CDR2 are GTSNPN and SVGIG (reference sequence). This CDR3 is CAWTNTGELFF. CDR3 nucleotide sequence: TGTGCCTGGACTAACACCGGGGAGCTGTTTTTT.

The CDR3 is CASSAIHRGNGETQYF. The CDR3, as DNA: TGTGCCAGCAGCGCGATACACAGGGGTAATGGAGAGACCCAGTACTTC. The chain combines TRBV9 with TRBJ2-5, with 7 bases identical to TRBD1. After removal of 3 bases from V and 4 bases from J, the junction contained 12 bases not matched to a gene. CDR3 length: 16 amino acids. Per the germline V gene, CDR1 is SGDLS and CDR2 is YYNGEE. Filled out from reference TRBV9 and TRBJ2-5, the complete variable domain reads DSGVTQTPKHLITATGQRVTLRCSPRSGDLSVYWYQQSLDQGLQFLIQYYNGEERAKGNILERFSAQQFPDLHSELNLSSLELGDSALYFCASSAIHRGNGETQYFGPGTRLLVL.

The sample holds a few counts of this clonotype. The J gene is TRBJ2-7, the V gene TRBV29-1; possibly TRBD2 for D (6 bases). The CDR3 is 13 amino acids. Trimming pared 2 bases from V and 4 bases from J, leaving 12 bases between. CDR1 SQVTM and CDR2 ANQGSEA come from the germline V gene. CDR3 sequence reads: CSVETRRGYEQYF. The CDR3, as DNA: TGCAGCGTTGAAACCCGTCGGGGGTACGAGCAGTACTTC.

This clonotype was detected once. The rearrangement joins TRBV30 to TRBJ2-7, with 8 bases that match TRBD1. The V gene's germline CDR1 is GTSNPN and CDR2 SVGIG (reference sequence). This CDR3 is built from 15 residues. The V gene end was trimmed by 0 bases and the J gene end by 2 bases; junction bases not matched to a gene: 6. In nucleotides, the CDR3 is TGTGCCTGGAGTGTACCCGGGACAGGAGCCTACGAGCAGTACTTC. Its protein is CAWSVPGTGAYEQYF.

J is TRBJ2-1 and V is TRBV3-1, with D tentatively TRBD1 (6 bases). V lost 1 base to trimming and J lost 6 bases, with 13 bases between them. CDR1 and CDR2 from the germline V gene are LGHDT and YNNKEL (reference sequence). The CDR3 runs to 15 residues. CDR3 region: CASSQGPSGANEQFF. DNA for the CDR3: TGTGCCAGCAGCCAAGGTCCGTCAGGGGCCAATGAGCAGTTCTTC.

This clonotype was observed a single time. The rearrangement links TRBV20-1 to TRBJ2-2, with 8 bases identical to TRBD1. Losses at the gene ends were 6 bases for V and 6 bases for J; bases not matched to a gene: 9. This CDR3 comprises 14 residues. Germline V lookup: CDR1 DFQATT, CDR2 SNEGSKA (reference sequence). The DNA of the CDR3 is TGCAGTGCCCGGACAGGGAGCCATCCCGGGGAGCTGTTTTTT. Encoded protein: CSARTGSHPGELFF.

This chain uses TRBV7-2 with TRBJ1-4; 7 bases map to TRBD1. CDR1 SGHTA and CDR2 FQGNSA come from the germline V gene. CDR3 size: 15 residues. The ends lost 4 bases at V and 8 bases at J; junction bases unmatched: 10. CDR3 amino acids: CASSSDREELEKLFF. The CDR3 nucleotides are TGTGCCAGCAGCTCAGACAGGGAGGAGTTGGAAAAACTGTTTTTT.

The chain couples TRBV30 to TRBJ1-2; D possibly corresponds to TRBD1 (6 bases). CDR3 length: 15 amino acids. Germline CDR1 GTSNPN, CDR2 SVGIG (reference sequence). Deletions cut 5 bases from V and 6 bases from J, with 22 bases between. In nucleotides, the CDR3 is TGTGCCTGGGATACCCCGGGACAAGTCGGCGATGGCTACACCTTC. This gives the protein CAWDTPGQVGDGYTF.

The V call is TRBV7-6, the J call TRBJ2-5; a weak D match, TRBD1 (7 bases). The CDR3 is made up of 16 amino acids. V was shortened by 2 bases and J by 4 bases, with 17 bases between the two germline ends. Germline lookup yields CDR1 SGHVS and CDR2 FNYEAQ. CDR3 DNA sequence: TGTGCCAGCAGCTTAACCCAGGGGGGTTACGGAGAGACCCAGTACTTC. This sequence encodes CASSLTQGGYGETQYF. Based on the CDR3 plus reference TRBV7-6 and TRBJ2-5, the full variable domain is GAGVSQSPRYKVTKRGQDVALRCDPISGHVSLYWYRQALGQGPEFLTYFNYEAQQDKSGLPNDRFSAERPEGSISTLTIQRTEQRDSAMYRCASSLTQGGYGETQYFGPGTRLLVL.

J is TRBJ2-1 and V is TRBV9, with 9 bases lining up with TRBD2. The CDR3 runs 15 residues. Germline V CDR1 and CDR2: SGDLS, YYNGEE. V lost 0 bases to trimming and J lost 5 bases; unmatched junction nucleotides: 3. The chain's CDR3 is CASSVALAGNNEQFF. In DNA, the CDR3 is TGTGCCAGCAGCGTAGCCCTAGCGGGGAACAATGAGCAGTTCTTC.

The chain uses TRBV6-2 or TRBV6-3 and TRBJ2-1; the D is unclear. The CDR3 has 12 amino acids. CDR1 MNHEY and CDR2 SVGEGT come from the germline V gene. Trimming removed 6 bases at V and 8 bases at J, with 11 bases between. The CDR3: CASSPTKYEQFF. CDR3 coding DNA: TGTGCCAGCAGCCCAACTAAATATGAGCAGTTCTTC.

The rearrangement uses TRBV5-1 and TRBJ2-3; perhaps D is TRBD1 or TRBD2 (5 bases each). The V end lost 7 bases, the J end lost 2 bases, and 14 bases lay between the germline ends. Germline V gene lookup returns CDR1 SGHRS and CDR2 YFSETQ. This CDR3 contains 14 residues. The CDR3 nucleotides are TGCGCCAGCCAGTTGGGGGAAATCACAGATACGCAGTATTTT. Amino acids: CASQLGEITDTQYF.

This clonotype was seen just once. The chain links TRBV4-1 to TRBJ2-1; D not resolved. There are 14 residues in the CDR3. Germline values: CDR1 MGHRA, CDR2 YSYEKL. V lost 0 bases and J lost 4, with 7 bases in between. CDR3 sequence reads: CASSQEGPYNEQFF. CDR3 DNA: TGCGCCAGCAGCCAAGAAGGGCCTTACAATGAGCAGTTCTTC.

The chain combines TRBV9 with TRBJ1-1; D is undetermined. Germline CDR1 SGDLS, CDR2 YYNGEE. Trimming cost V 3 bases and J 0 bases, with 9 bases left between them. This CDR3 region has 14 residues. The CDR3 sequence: CASSARSMNTEAFF. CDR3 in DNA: TGTGCCAGCAGCGCCAGAAGCATGAACACTGAAGCTTTCTTT.

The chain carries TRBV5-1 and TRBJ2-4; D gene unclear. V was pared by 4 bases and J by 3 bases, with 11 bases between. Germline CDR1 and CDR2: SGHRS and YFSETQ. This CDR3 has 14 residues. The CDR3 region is CASSQRDGKNIQYF. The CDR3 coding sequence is TGCGCCAGCAGCCAAAGGGATGGCAAAAACATTCAGTACTTC.

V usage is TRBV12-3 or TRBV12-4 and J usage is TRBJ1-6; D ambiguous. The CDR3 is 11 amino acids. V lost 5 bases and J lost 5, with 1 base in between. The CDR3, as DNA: TGTGCCAGCAGTGATAATTCACCCCTCCACTTT. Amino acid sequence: CASSDNSPLHF.

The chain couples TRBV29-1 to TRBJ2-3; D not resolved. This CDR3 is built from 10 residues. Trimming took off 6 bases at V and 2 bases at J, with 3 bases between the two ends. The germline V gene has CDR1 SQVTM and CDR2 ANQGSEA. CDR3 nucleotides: TGCAGCGTCTTCACAGATACGCAGTATTTT. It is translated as CSVFTDTQYF.

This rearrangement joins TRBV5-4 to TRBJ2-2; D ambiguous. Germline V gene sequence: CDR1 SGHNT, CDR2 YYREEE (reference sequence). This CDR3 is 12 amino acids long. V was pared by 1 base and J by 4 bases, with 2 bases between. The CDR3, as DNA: TGTGCCAGCAGCTTGTTCACCGGGGAGCTGTTTTTT. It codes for CASSLFTGELFF.

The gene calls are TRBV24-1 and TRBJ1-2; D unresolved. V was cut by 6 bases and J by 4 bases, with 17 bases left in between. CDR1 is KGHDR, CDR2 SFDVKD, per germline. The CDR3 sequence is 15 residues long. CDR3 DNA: TGTGCCACCAGTTATAGATCGGGAGGCATCTATGGCTACACCTTC. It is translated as CATSYRSGGIYGYTF.

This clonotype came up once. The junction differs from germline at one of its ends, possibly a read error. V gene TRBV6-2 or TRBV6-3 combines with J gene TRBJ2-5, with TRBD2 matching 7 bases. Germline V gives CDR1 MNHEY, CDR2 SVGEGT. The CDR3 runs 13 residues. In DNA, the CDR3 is TGTTCCAGCAGTTACGGGGGGCAAGAGACCCAGTACTTC. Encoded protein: CSSSYGGQETQYF.